This TCR beta chain appears in the sequencing data of a study of cytomegalovirus exposure and HLA in healthy donors. Overall study findings and caveats: Several of the most significant clusters appeared, in a later analysis, to be linked to common viral pathogens.

About this clone: Its antigen is unidentified.

The J segment lost 0 bases and the V segment lost 2 bases, leaving 4 bases of the junction unmatched. CDR3 size: 15 residues. The V gene's germline CDR1 is SEHNR and CDR2 FQNEAQ (reference sequence). A multiplex PCR was run with 60 Vbeta primers and 13 Jbeta primers. Authors' processing steps: In a later analysis, around 10 million of 75 million to 85 million unique beta chains occurred in at least two donors. Sequencing used immunoSEQ multiplex PCR; TCRdb keeps in-frame clones, though not all of them. D and trimming come from the DNA, and the V and J calls and clone size come from that table. This sample yields about 120,000 clones, of which over 60% are seen a single time; 2.5% to 3.5% belongs to the top ten.

This chain uses TRBV7-9 with TRBJ2-7; TRBD2 agrees at 7 bases. The TCR originated in a woman aged 35 to 49 in good health and CMV-seropositive. The sample was PBMCs. The CDR3 spells CASSLRASGSYEQYF. The CDR3 region has the DNA TGTGCCAGCAGCTTAAGGGCTAGCGGCTCCTACGAGCAGTACTTC.